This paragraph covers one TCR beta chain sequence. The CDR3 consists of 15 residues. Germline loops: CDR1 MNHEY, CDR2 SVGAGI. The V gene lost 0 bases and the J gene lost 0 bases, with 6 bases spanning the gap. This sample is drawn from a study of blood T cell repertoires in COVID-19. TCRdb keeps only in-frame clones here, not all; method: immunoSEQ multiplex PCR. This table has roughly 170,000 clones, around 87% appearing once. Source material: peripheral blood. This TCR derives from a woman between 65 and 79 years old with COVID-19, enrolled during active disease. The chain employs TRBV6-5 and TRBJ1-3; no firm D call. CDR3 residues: CASSYSHFSGNTIYF. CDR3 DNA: TGTGCCAGCAGTTACTCCCACTTCTCTGGAAACACCATATATTTT.